These 29 T cell receptor beta chains were all obtained from the same sample, sequenced in a study of T cell responses to AZD1222 COVID-19 vaccine. Sequenced by immunoSEQ multiplex PCR; TCRdb stores in-frame clones only, minus some. The table includes about 140,000 clones, approximately 90% detected once. This sample comprised peripheral blood, obtained on day 0 of AZD1222 vaccination. Source of these receptors: an adult in good health.

The genes are TRBV7-9 and TRBJ2-7; D perhaps matches TRBD2 (6 bases). Germline values: CDR1 SEHNR, CDR2 FQNEAQ (reference sequence). CDR3 length: 15 residues. Trimming removed 5 bases from V and 2 bases from J, with 16 bases in between. The DNA for the CDR3 is TGTGCCAGCAGCCCCTCGGGGGAGTGGCCCTACGAGCAGTACTTC. Encoded protein: CASSPSGEWPYEQYF.

J is TRBJ2-7 and V is TRBV11-3, with 7 bases that match TRBD2. Germline lookup yields CDR1 SGHNT and CDR2 YENEEA. CDR3 length: 16 residues. V trimming: 5 bases; J trimming: 2 bases; junction bases outside the gene matches: 12. Written as DNA, the CDR3 is TGTGCCAGCAGCCCCGGTTGGCGGGAGTTTCCCTACGAGCAGTACTTC. Residues: CASSPGWREFPYEQYF.

CDR3 DNA sequence: TGTGCCAGCAGGACAGGCGTGAGCTACACCTTC. Its translation is CASRTGVSYTF. The rearrangement links TRBV2 to TRBJ1-2, with D tentatively TRBD1 (6 bases). V shed 6 bases and J shed 9 bases, with 11 bases lying between them. The CDR3 totals 11 residues. Germline V gene sequence: CDR1 SNHLY, CDR2 FYNNEI. Full variable domain (outside the CDR3, taken from reference TRBV2 and TRBJ1-2): EPEVTQTPSHQVTQMGQEVILRCVPISNHLYFYWYRQILGQKVEFLVSFYNNEISEKSEIFDDQFSVERPDGSNFTLKIRSTKLEDSAMYFCASRTGVSYTFGSGTRLTVV.

The rearrangement uses TRBV5-6 and TRBJ1-2; perhaps TRBD1 as D (5 bases). The V gene lost 4 bases and the J gene lost 5 bases, with 18 bases spanning the gap. This CDR3 comprises 15 residues. Germline assignment: CDR1 SGHDT and CDR2 YYEEEE. In DNA, the CDR3 is TGTGCCAGCAGCGGTGACAGCGGACCTATTTATGGCTACACCTTC. Its protein is CASSGDSGPIYGYTF.

J is TRBJ2-1 and V is TRBV4-3; D not resolved. The germline V and J ends were trimmed by 1 base and 8 bases, with 9 bases remaining between them. This CDR3 contains 13 residues. The germline CDR1 and CDR2 sequences are LGHNA and YSLEER. The CDR3 protein is CASSQAARYEQFF. CDR3 in DNA: TGCGCCAGCAGCCAAGCCGCCAGGTATGAGCAGTTCTTC.

CDR3 residues: CAVSGTGFFF. In DNA, the CDR3 is TGTGCCGTATCCGGAACAGGATTTTTCTTT. This rearrangement joins TRBV28 to TRBJ1-1; D might be TRBD1 (5 bases). The CDR3 contains 10 residues. Trimming took off 11 bases at V and 13 bases at J, with 17 bases between the two ends. Germline CDR1 is MDHEN and CDR2 is SYDVKM.

This sequence joins TRBV19 and TRBJ2-7; D may match TRBD1 or TRBD2 (5 bases each). The germline V and J ends were trimmed by 8 bases and 5 bases, with 16 bases remaining between them. From germline, CDR1 is LNHDA and CDR2 SQIVND (reference sequence). The CDR3 covers 13 residues. The CDR3 region is CASARGPWDEQYF. CDR3 sequence (DNA): TGTGCCAGTGCCCGGGGCCCCTGGGACGAGCAGTACTTC.

Concerning this clone: The germline gene is not matched at one end of the junction; a read error may be the cause. The chain uses TRBV19 and TRBJ1-1, with 9 bases matching TRBD1. The germline V gene encodes CDR1 LNHDA and CDR2 SQIVND (reference sequence). This CDR3 spans 17 amino acids. The CDR3 region is CASSTGTGTSQGTEAFF. The CDR3 DNA follows: TGTGCCAGTAGTACCGGGACAGGGACTTCCCAGGGGACTGAGGCTTTCTTT.

This chain uses TRBV5-4 with TRBJ1-5, with D hard to call. CDR3 size: 12 residues. Trimming took 2 bases from V and 9 from J, leaving 9 bases between them. Per the germline V gene, CDR1 is SGHNT and CDR2 is YYREEE (reference sequence). CDR3 loop: CASSLYSGPQHF. CDR3 DNA: TGTGCCAGCAGCTTATACTCGGGGCCCCAGCATTTT.

This clone was seen more than once but under ten times. The CDR3 bases are TGCAGCGTTGTAGACGGACTCTCTGGAAACACCATATATTTT. The encoded protein is CSVVDGLSGNTIYF. The genes are TRBV29-1 and TRBJ1-3; no reliable D call. V was trimmed by 4 bases and J by 0 bases, leaving 10 bases between them. The CDR3 has 14 residues. Germline V gene sequence: CDR1 SQVTM, CDR2 ANQGSEA.

J is TRBJ1-1 and V is TRBV27; D is unresolved. Germline V lookup: CDR1 MNHEY, CDR2 SMNVEV (reference sequence). With 6 bases removed from V and 1 base from J, the gap between germline ends came to 9 bases. The CDR3 loop spans 13 amino acids. The CDR3 protein is CASRYGRNTEAFF. The CDR3 nucleotides are TGTGCCAGCAGATATGGACGGAACACTGAAGCTTTCTTT.

The CDR3 loop reads CASSLTGSGELFF. CDR3 coding DNA: TGTGCCAGCAGCTTGACAGGATCCGGGGAGCTGTTTTTT. This chain joins TRBV5-4 and TRBJ2-2; tentatively, D is TRBD1 (5 bases). With 1 base removed from V and 6 bases from J, the gap between germline ends came to 7 bases. CDR1 and CDR2 (germline): SGHNT, YYREEE (reference sequence). The CDR3 sequence is 13 residues long. Full variable domain (rest looked up from reference TRBV5-4 and TRBJ2-2): ETGVTQSPTHLIKTRGQQVTLRCSSQSGHNTVSWYQQALGQGPQFIFQYYREEENGRGNFPPRFSGLQFPNYSSELNVNALELDDSALYLCASSLTGSGELFFGEGSRLTVL.

This clone was counted between two and nine times. In the same sample, other DNA sequences code for this CDR3. The V call is TRBV6-4, the J call TRBJ2-2; unclear D gene. Trimming pared 0 bases from V and 5 bases from J, leaving 4 bases between. The CDR3 runs 13 residues. Germline values: CDR1 MRHNA, CDR2 SNTAGT. The CDR3 spells CASSDSSTGELFF. The DNA of the CDR3 is TGTGCCAGCAGTGACTCTTCGACCGGGGAGCTGTTTTTT.

CDR3 protein: CASRGPATDTQYF. The CDR3, as DNA: TGTGCCAGCCGGGGCCCCGCTACAGATACGCAGTATTTT. The gene calls are TRBV7-3 and TRBJ2-3, with D perhaps matching TRBD1 or TRBD2 (5 bases each). The germline V and J ends were trimmed by 8 bases and 3 bases, with 12 bases remaining between them. The CDR3 covers 13 residues. Germline V CDR1 and CDR2: SGHTA, FQGTGA.

This chain joins TRBV9 and TRBJ2-7; 10 bases align to TRBD2. V lost 2 bases to trimming and J lost 4 bases; unmatched junction nucleotides: 6. Germline values: CDR1 SGDLS, CDR2 YYNGEE. There are 15 residues in the CDR3. CDR3 nucleotide sequence: TGTGCCAGCAGCGTTGGGACTAGCGACCTATACGAGCAGTACTTC. This encodes CASSVGTSDLYEQYF.

The chain joins TRBV27 to TRBJ1-1; no clear D. This CDR3 is built from 14 residues. The germline V gene has CDR1 MNHEY and CDR2 SMNVEV (reference sequence). V was cut by 3 bases and J by 1 base, with 9 bases left in between. This CDR3 reads CASSFKGRNTEAFF. DNA of the CDR3: TGTGCCAGCAGTTTTAAGGGTAGGAACACTGAAGCTTTCTTT.

The gene calls are TRBV7-9 and TRBJ1-3; no clear D. V lost 6 bases, J lost 1 base, and 4 bases lay in between. The CDR3 is made up of 12 amino acids. The germline gives CDR1 SEHNR, CDR2 FQNEAQ (reference sequence). CDR3 in amino acids: CASRESGNTIYF. The CDR3 bases are TGTGCCAGCAGGGAATCTGGAAACACCATATATTTT.

The chain carries TRBV23-1 and TRBJ2-5; 8 bases align to TRBD2. TRBV23-1 is annotated as an ORF whose role is uncertain. V shed 3 bases and J 2 bases; nucleotides not matched to a gene: 2. This CDR3 spans 14 amino acids. CDR3 bases: TGCGCCAGCAGTCATCGCGGGAGGCAAGAGACCCAGTACTTC. This codes for CASSHRGRQETQYF.

The J gene is TRBJ2-7, the V gene TRBV25-1; 7 nucleotides line up with TRBD2. The CDR3 loop spans 11 amino acids. V was pared by 8 bases and J by 7 bases, with 5 bases of the junction left unmatched. The V gene's germline CDR1 is MGHDK and CDR2 SYGVNS. The CDR3 DNA sequence: TGTGCCAGCGCCACGGGGGGAGAGCAGTACTTC. Amino acid sequence: CASATGGEQYF.

The chain carries TRBV5-1 and TRBJ2-3, with TRBD2 matching 9 bases. CDR3 length: 19 amino acids. Unmatched junction bases numbered 17, after V lost 4 bases and J lost 2 bases. CDR1 is SGHRS and CDR2 is YFSETQ in the germline V gene. CDR3 loop: CASSGRWLAGSPPTDTQYF. CDR3 nucleotides: TGCGCCAGCAGCGGGCGGTGGCTAGCGGGATCTCCCCCCACAGATACGCAGTATTTT. Full variable domain (remainder filled in from reference TRBV5-1 and TRBJ2-3): KAGVTQTPRYLIKTRGQQVTLSCSPISGHRSVSWYQQTPGQGLQFLFEYFSETQRNKGNFPGRFSGRQFSNSRSEMNVSTLELGDSALYLCASSGRWLAGSPPTDTQYFGPGTRLTVL.

This sequence joins TRBV9 and TRBJ2-6; D not certain. CDR3 length: 17 amino acids. From germline, CDR1 is SGDLS and CDR2 YYNGEE. Trimming shortened V by 1 base and J by 0 bases, and 11 bases separated the two germline ends. This chain's CDR3 is CASSVSRSRSGANVLTF. The CDR3 DNA reads as TGTGCCAGCAGCGTATCGCGCAGCCGCTCTGGGGCCAACGTCCTGACTTTC.

The chain employs TRBV27 and TRBJ1-2, with TRBD1 matching 7 bases. The V gene end was trimmed by 6 bases and the J gene end by 8 bases; junction bases not matched to a gene: 6. Germline V lookup: CDR1 MNHEY, CDR2 SMNVEV (reference sequence). The CDR3 loop spans 12 amino acids. This chain's CDR3 is CASRATGLGYTF. CDR3 bases: TGTGCCAGCAGGGCGACAGGGTTGGGCTACACCTTC.

The V gene is TRBV5-1, the J gene TRBJ1-1, with D hard to call. Trimming took off 1 base at V and 0 bases at J, with 7 bases between the two ends. Germline CDR1 SGHRS, CDR2 YFSETQ. This CDR3 contains 14 residues. This CDR3 reads CASSLPGLNTEAFF. The CDR3 DNA follows: TGCGCCAGCAGCTTGCCCGGGCTGAACACTGAAGCTTTCTTT.

In its sample, this clone was seen once. The rearrangement joins TRBV13 to TRBJ2-1; maybe TRBD1 (6 bases). The germline V gene encodes CDR1 PRHDT and CDR2 FYEKMQ (reference sequence). Trimming cost V 6 bases and J 2 bases, with 17 bases left between them. The CDR3 is 16 amino acids. The CDR3 reads CASSPPGVGAYNEQFF. The CDR3 nucleotides are TGTGCCAGCAGTCCTCCAGGGGTAGGGGCCTACAATGAGCAGTTCTTC.

This clone was observed a few times. The genes are TRBV7-2 and TRBJ1-2, with 7 bases lining up with TRBD1. Germline trimming cut 5 bases from V and 5 bases from J; bases unmatched to any gene: 11. This CDR3 has 15 residues. Per the germline V gene, CDR1 is SGHTA and CDR2 is FQGNSA. The CDR3 sequence: CASSPRQGWPYGYTF. DNA of the CDR3: TGTGCCAGCAGCCCGAGACAGGGTTGGCCGTATGGCTACACCTTC.

The chain employs TRBV27 and TRBJ1-1, with a tentative D call TRBD1 (6 bases). CDR1 and CDR2 from the germline V gene are MNHEY and SMNVEV (reference sequence). CDR3 length: 13 residues. V was trimmed by 6 bases and J by 0 bases, leaving 8 bases between them. For the CDR3, the DNA is TGTGCCAGCAGGGACAGCCTGAACACTGAAGCTTTCTTT. Amino acid sequence: CASRDSLNTEAFF.

The chain has TRBV28 and TRBJ2-7; TRBD1 is a possible D gene (6 bases). Germline CDR1 reads MDHEN; CDR2 reads SYDVKM. The CDR3 is made up of 17 amino acids. Trimming shortened V by 2 bases and J by 0 bases, and 17 bases separated the two germline ends. The chain's CDR3 is CASSLGIWTASSYEQYF. CDR3 nucleotide sequence: TGTGCCAGCAGTTTAGGTATCTGGACAGCAAGCTCCTACGAGCAGTACTTC.

This clone appeared once. The V gene is TRBV24-1, the J gene TRBJ2-2; 9 bases line up with TRBD1. Germline V gene data show CDR1 as KGHDR and CDR2 as SFDVKD. The trim removed 0 bases at V and 5 bases at J, leaving 12 bases unmatched. The CDR3 runs 19 residues. The CDR3 bases are TGTGCCACCAGTGATTTGCGGACATCGTGGACAGGGGAAACCGGGGAGCTGTTTTTT. Encoded protein: CATSDLRTSWTGETGELFF.

The rearrangement joins TRBV15 to TRBJ1-1; unclear D gene. Germline lookup yields CDR1 LNHNV and CDR2 YYDKDF (reference sequence). The CDR3 extends over 16 amino acids. Trimming cost V 4 bases and J 5 bases, with 20 bases left between them. The CDR3 reads CATSTYRTDPRTEAFF. CDR3 bases: TGTGCCACCAGCACCTACCGGACGGACCCAAGGACTGAAGCTTTCTTT. Supplemented by reference TRBV15 and TRBJ1-1, the full variable domain reads DAMVIQNPRYQVTQFGKPVTLSCSQTLNHNVMYWYQQKSSQAPKLLFHYYDKDFNNEADTPDNFQSRRPNTSFCFLDIRSPGLGDTAMYLCATSTYRTDPRTEAFFGQGTRLTVV.